The 6 T cell receptor beta chains given below trace back to one sample, sequenced in a study of shared clonotypes between healthy human individuals. Some clones are missing from TCRdb's copy, which holds only in-frame ones; the method was immunoSEQ multiplex PCR. The sample includes about 960,000 clones, over 75% of them seen just once. Input material: memory CD4+ T cells sorted from blood. Subset given: CD45RA-negative fraction. The receptors originated from a man between 18 and 35 years old in good health.

This rearrangement joins TRBV4-2 to TRBJ1-2; TRBD1 matches 8 bases. CDR1 is LGHNA, CDR2 YNFKEQ, per germline. The CDR3 is made up of 14 amino acids. J gave up 7 bases and V 0 bases, and 4 bases lay outside the gene matches. The CDR3 loop is CASSQDRGHVGYTF. The CDR3 DNA is TGTGCCAGCAGCCAAGACAGGGGGCATGTTGGCTACACCTTC.

With regard to this clone: The same CDR3 arises from other DNA sequences in this sample as well. V is TRBV5-1 and J is TRBJ2-3; D call uncertain. Looked up from germline, CDR1 is SGHRS and CDR2 is YFSETQ. V dropped 0 bases and J dropped 3 bases, with 5 bases sitting between them. The length of the CDR3 is 13 residues. CDR3 nucleotide sequence: TGCGCCAGCAGCTTGGCCGGGACAGATACGCAGTATTTT. Protein: CASSLAGTDTQYF.

This clone was recorded once. J is TRBJ2-7 and V is TRBV15; D remains ambiguous. Trimming removed 0 bases at V and 7 bases at J, with 16 bases between. The CDR3 totals 15 residues. Germline V gene data show CDR1 as LNHNV and CDR2 as YYDKDF (reference sequence). CDR3 DNA: TGTGCCACCAGCAGAGATCGTACGGTTTCAGGAGAGCAGTACTTC. It codes for CATSRDRTVSGEQYF.

This rearrangement joins TRBV6-7 to TRBJ2-3, with TRBD2 as a possible D gene (6 bases). TRBV6-7 belongs to the ORF category, with a function that is uncertain. The CDR3 has 12 residues. V lost 5 bases and J lost 14, with 17 bases in between. The CDR3 loop is CASSGGIDRRYF. DNA of the CDR3: TGTGCCAGCAGTGGGGGGATAGACCGACGGTATTTT.

This clone has at least ten counts. The chain uses TRBV18 and TRBJ1-3, with 10 bases that match TRBD1. The CDR3 has 16 amino acids. J lost 4 bases, V lost 5 bases, and 8 bases had no gene match. Germline CDR1 is KGHSH and CDR2 is LQKENI. CDR3 nucleotide sequence: TGTGCCAGCTCAAATACCGGGACAGGGGACGGAAACACCATATATTTT. Translated, it gives CASSNTGTGDGNTIYF.

V is TRBV6-5 and J is TRBJ2-7; 7 nucleotides agree with TRBD2. J lost 0 bases, V lost 3 bases, and 8 bases had no gene match. This CDR3 region has 16 residues. Germline V lookup: CDR1 MNHEY, CDR2 SVGAGI. The chain's CDR3 is CASSYWGGSVSYEQYF. The DNA for the CDR3 is TGTGCCAGCAGTTATTGGGGGGGGTCGGTCTCCTACGAGCAGTACTTC.